This T cell receptor (beta chain) was captured in a study of T cell changes during pregnancy in multiple sclerosis. Method: immunoSEQ multiplex PCR; TCRdb's copy keeps in-frame clones and lacks some. Altogether 40,000 or so clones are present, 85% to 95% being singletons, with the ten largest covering approximately 8.7%. This clone was picked up one time. Germline-derived CDR1 and CDR2 are WNHNN and SYGVQD (reference sequence). This CDR3 has 16 residues. Between the trimmed V and J ends, which lost 0 bases and 3 bases, there was a span of 15 bases. The V call is TRBV10-1, the J call TRBJ2-7, with D possibly TRBD2 on 5 matching bases. The source was CD8+ T cells from peripheral blood mononuclear cells, collected in the third trimester of pregnancy. The receptor was isolated from a female donor with multiple sclerosis, enrolled in a pregnancy study. DNA of the CDR3: TGCGCCAGCAGTGAGTCCCCATCGGTGGCGGGCTACGAGCAGTACTTC. It encodes CASSESPSVAGYEQYF.